Presented here are 23 T cell receptor beta chains from one specimen sequenced in a study of regulatory T cells. The PCR used 52 TRBV and 13 TRBJ primers. Generated by immunoSEQ multiplex PCR, the TCRdb table keeps only in-frame clones and is missing some. Found here are around 15,000 clones, roughly 82% of them singletons; the top ten hold around 8.6%. No antigens are known for them. Points from the study as a whole: Hydrophobic residues at CDR3 positions 6 and 7 were enriched in conventional CD4+ T cells of CD3G-deficient patients.

Sequenced: conventional CD4+ T cells sorted from blood. These receptors were collected from a young adult with CD3G deficiency.

This clone was seen a single time. The CDR3 DNA sequence: TGTGCCAGCAGTTTTTCGGGACAGGGTATAGATACGCAGTATTTT. Protein product: CASSFSGQGIDTQYF. V gene TRBV27 combines with J gene TRBJ2-3, with 9 bases identical to TRBD1. Germline V gene lookup returns CDR1 MNHEY and CDR2 SMNVEV (reference sequence). This CDR3 contains 15 residues. The J segment lost 5 bases and the V segment lost 3 bases, leaving 6 bases of the junction unmatched.

V usage is TRBV28 and J usage is TRBJ2-2; TRBD2 agrees at 8 bases. The CDR3 is 14 amino acids. Germline CDR1 reads MDHEN; CDR2 reads SYDVKM. V shed 8 bases and J 5 bases; nucleotides not matched to a gene: 7. CDR3 amino acids: CASQRSGGTGELFF. The DNA of the CDR3 is TGTGCCAGCCAGAGGAGCGGGGGTACCGGGGAGCTGTTTTTT.

The chain carries TRBV5-1 and TRBJ2-7, with 12 bases matching TRBD1. The CDR3 has 15 residues. The trim removed 5 bases at V and 6 bases at J, leaving 9 bases unmatched. CDR1 and CDR2 (germline): SGHRS, YFSETQ. The CDR3 coding sequence is TGCGCCAGCAGTCAGACCGGGACAGGGGGCGTCGAGCAGTACTTC. This sequence encodes CASSQTGTGGVEQYF.

The V call is TRBV6-1, the J call TRBJ1-1, with 9 bases lining up with TRBD1. This CDR3 spans 14 amino acids. The V and J ends lost 5 bases and 3 bases, in that order; junction bases with no gene match: 4. Germline CDR1 MNHNS, CDR2 SASEGT. CDR3 nucleotides: TGTGCCAGCAGTTGGGACAGGGTTGACACTGAAGCTTTCTTT. It encodes CASSWDRVDTEAFF.

This chain connects TRBV28 to TRBJ2-7; D is perhaps TRBD2 (7 bases). Per germline, CDR1 MDHEN and CDR2 SYDVKM. This CDR3 has 14 amino acids. The V and J ends lost 5 bases and 2 bases respectively, with 13 bases between them. The CDR3 bases are TGTGCCAGCAGTCAACAGGGAGGGCCCTACGAGCAGTACTTC. Amino acids: CASSQQGGPYEQYF.

V is TRBV28 and J is TRBJ2-2; unclear D gene. V lost 6 bases and J 5 bases, leaving 13 bases between the germline ends. The V gene's germline CDR1 is MDHEN and CDR2 SYDVKM. This CDR3 has 14 residues. As DNA, the CDR3 is TGTGCCAGCAGCCTCCCCCATCAAACCGGGGAGCTGTTTTTT. It codes for CASSLPHQTGELFF.

This chain joins TRBV11-2 and TRBJ1-1; a weak D match, TRBD1 (5 bases). The CDR3 covers 16 residues. Germline values: CDR1 SGHAT, CDR2 FQNNGV. V shed 5 bases and J shed 4 bases, with 20 bases lying between them. The CDR3 DNA sequence: TGTGCCAGCAGCCCTGGGCTAGGGAGGGGCGCCACTGAAGCTTTCTTT. Residues: CASSPGLGRGATEAFF. Full variable domain (rest looked up from reference TRBV11-2 and TRBJ1-1): EAGVAQSPRYKIIEKRQSVAFWCNPISGHATLYWYQQILGQGPKLLIQFQNNGVVDDSQLPKDRFSAERLKGVDSTLKIQPAKLEDSAVYLCASSPGLGRGATEAFFGQGTRLTVV.

The gene calls are TRBV6-5 and TRBJ1-6, with a weak D call TRBD1 (5 bases). The CDR3 length is 13 residues. Germline V gives CDR1 MNHEY, CDR2 SVGAGI. Trimming removed 2 bases from V and 9 bases from J, with 8 bases in between. The CDR3 region is CASSYRGSSPLHF. The CDR3 DNA follows: TGTGCCAGCAGTTACAGGGGTAGTTCACCCCTCCACTTT.

The chain combines TRBV7-9 with TRBJ1-2; possible D gene TRBD1, 5 bases. This CDR3 spans 12 amino acids. Looked up from germline, CDR1 is SEHNR and CDR2 is FQNEAQ (reference sequence). The V end was cut by 5 bases, the J end by 8 bases, with 12 bases between. The CDR3 coding sequence is TGTGCCAGCAGCCCTCAGGGTAACGGCTACACCTTC. Translation: CASSPQGNGYTF.

The J gene is TRBJ2-7, the V gene TRBV7-8; the D gene is possibly TRBD2 (6 bases). Germline assignment: CDR1 SGHVS and CDR2 FQNEAQ. V gave up 2 bases and J gave up 3 bases, with 14 bases separating them. The CDR3 covers 15 residues. CDR3 loop: CASSLRLGLGYEQYF. CDR3 nucleotide sequence: TGTGCCAGCAGCTTACGACTAGGCCTAGGCTACGAGCAGTACTTC.

This clone is deemed medium-sized. The J gene is TRBJ1-2, the V gene TRBV27, with D possibly TRBD1 on 6 matching bases. Trimming removed 1 base at V and 5 bases at J, with 11 bases between. The CDR3 sequence is 14 residues long. Germline CDR1 is MNHEY and CDR2 is SMNVEV (reference sequence). The CDR3 sequence: CASSLLQGRYGYTF. CDR3 nucleotide sequence: TGTGCCAGCAGTTTATTACAGGGACGGTATGGCTACACCTTC.

The V gene is TRBV28, the J gene TRBJ1-2; possible D gene TRBD1, 5 bases. CDR3 length: 13 amino acids. The ends were cut back, 6 bases at V and 8 bases at J, with 16 bases in the middle. The germline V gene encodes CDR1 MDHEN and CDR2 SYDVKM. The DNA for the CDR3 is TGTGCCAGCAGGGAGGGCAGGGTACAAGGCTACACCTTC. Translating gives CASREGRVQGYTF.

The chain joins TRBV6-6 to TRBJ2-3, with D uncertain. This CDR3 region has 11 residues. CDR1 MNHNY and CDR2 SVGAGI come from the germline V gene (reference sequence). V was trimmed by 4 bases and J by 6 bases, leaving 5 bases between them. CDR3 loop: CASSFLDTQYF. CDR3 DNA sequence: TGTGCCAGCAGTTTCCTGGATACGCAGTATTTT.

The chain is built from TRBV9 and TRBJ2-5; 7 nucleotides match TRBD2. CDR3 length: 14 residues. Germline assignment: CDR1 SGDLS and CDR2 YYNGEE. Trimming at V came to 0 bases and at J to 7 bases, leaving 6 bases not matched to a gene. CDR3 bases: TGTGCCAGCAGCGTAGCACCTTCGGGGGGGACCCAGTACTTC. Its protein is CASSVAPSGGTQYF.

The chain couples TRBV5-1 to TRBJ2-7, with TRBD1 matching over 9 bases. CDR3 length: 13 residues. The trim removed 2 bases at V and 5 bases at J, leaving 2 bases unmatched. Germline assignment: CDR1 SGHRS and CDR2 YFSETQ. CDR3 in amino acids: CASSLGQGNEQYF. Here the CDR3 DNA reads TGCGCCAGCAGCTTAGGACAGGGGAACGAGCAGTACTTC.

The gene calls are TRBV28 and TRBJ1-2, with D maybe TRBD1 (5 bases). The CDR3 is 13 residues long. Germline V lookup: CDR1 MDHEN, CDR2 SYDVKM. V lost 4 bases and J lost 9, with 15 bases in between. CDR3 DNA: TGTGCCAGCAGTTCCATCGGGGGGTTTAGCTACACCTTC. Amino acids: CASSSIGGFSYTF.

V usage is TRBV18 and J usage is TRBJ1-1, with D hard to call. The CDR3 runs to 13 residues. The germline gives CDR1 KGHSH, CDR2 LQKENI. Trimming cost V 1 base and J 0 bases, with 3 bases left between them. The chain's CDR3 is CASSPRLNTEAFF. Written as DNA, the CDR3 is TGTGCCAGCTCACCACGTCTGAACACTGAAGCTTTCTTT.

The chain's CDR3 is CASSGARTGELFF. CDR3 coding DNA: TGTGCCAGCAGTGGGGCGCGCACCGGGGAGCTGTTTTTT. This chain links TRBV6-1 with TRBJ2-2; D is unclear. Trimming left V 4 bases short and J 4 bases short, with 7 bases between. CDR3 length equals 13 residues. Germline V lookup: CDR1 MNHNS, CDR2 SASEGT.

The chain is built from TRBV28 and TRBJ2-1; no reliable D call. V was clipped by 2 bases and J by 12 bases, with 8 bases between them. The germline V gene has CDR1 MDHEN and CDR2 SYDVKM. This CDR3 comprises 11 residues. This chain's CDR3 is CASSLRDTQFF. The CDR3 nucleotides are TGTGCCAGCAGTTTACGTGACACGCAGTTCTTC.

This clone was observed a single time. This rearrangement joins TRBV7-9 to TRBJ2-3, with D possibly matching TRBD1 (6 bases). This CDR3 region has 15 residues. Germline lookup yields CDR1 SEHNR and CDR2 FQNEAQ (reference sequence). Trimming cost V 5 bases and J 1 base, with 13 bases left between them. The CDR3 loop is CASSKQGIGTDTQYF. Written as DNA, the CDR3 is TGTGCCAGCAGCAAGCAGGGGATAGGCACAGATACGCAGTATTTT.

The V call is TRBV7-9, the J call TRBJ2-1, with 9 bases lining up with TRBD1. This CDR3 contains 14 residues. CDR1 is SEHNR and CDR2 is FQNEAQ in the germline V gene (reference sequence). The V segment lost 5 bases and the J segment 6 bases; nucleotides outside the gene matches: 5. Here the CDR3 reads CASSRTGEVNEQFF. The DNA for the CDR3 is TGTGCCAGCAGCCGGACAGGGGAGGTCAATGAGCAGTTCTTC.

This chain links TRBV6-1 with TRBJ2-7; D assignment may be TRBD1 or TRBD2 (6 bases each). The CDR3 totals 12 residues. V shed 9 bases and J shed 4 bases, with 13 bases lying between them. Germline-derived CDR1 and CDR2 are MNHNS and SASEGT. The CDR3 reads CASRGARYEQYF. The DNA of the CDR3 is TGTGCCAGTAGGGGGGCCCGGTACGAGCAGTACTTC.

This chain joins TRBV7-9 and TRBJ2-3; the D call may be TRBD1 or TRBD2 (5 bases each). V was clipped by 5 bases and J by 1 base, with 13 bases between them. The CDR3 has 15 residues. Germline-derived CDR1 and CDR2 are SEHNR and FQNEAQ (reference sequence). CDR3: CASSRGSQGTDTQYF. CDR3 in DNA: TGTGCCAGCAGCCGGGGCTCGCAGGGCACAGATACGCAGTATTTT.